The 6 T cell receptor beta chains in this list originate from one sample, sequenced in a study of T-cell reconstitution after alpha-beta-depleted transplantation in children. A library of TCRbeta sequences, prepared with unique molecular identifiers, was generated. TCRdb reprocessed the PCR reads via MiXCR and lists one record per CDR3 protein. The table includes over 200,000 distinct CDR3 sequences, approximately 8.4% detected once. The source material was PBMCs, mostly from graft donor cells, sampled 360 days after TCRalphabeta/CD19-depleted stem cell transplant. These receptors were taken from a male patient aged 2 to 9 who had a stem cell transplant for acute myeloid leukemia, so the T cells may come from the graft donor.

This clonotype was detected ten times or more. The rearrangement links TRBV12-3 or TRBV12-4 to TRBJ2-4, with 10 bases fitting TRBD1. The J segment lost 2 bases and the V segment lost 2 bases, leaving 6 bases of the junction unmatched. The CDR3 spans 17 residues. CDR3 nucleotides: TGTGCCAGCAGTTTATTGGGACAGGGGAGGTCCAAAAACATTCAGTACTTC. It specifies CASSLLGQGRSKNIQYF.

This clonotype has a count of ten or more. J is TRBJ2-5 and V is TRBV7-2; D remains ambiguous. The ends were cut back, 4 bases at V and 0 bases at J, with 6 bases in the middle. The CDR3 is 13 amino acids. The germline gives CDR1 SGHTA, CDR2 FQGNSA. In DNA form, the CDR3 reads TGTGCCAGCAGCTCCGACTACCAAGAGACCCAGTACTTC. As protein: CASSSDYQETQYF.

In DNA form, the CDR3 reads TGCGCCAGCAGCGATCGACCGACTAGCGGCTCCTACGAGCAGTACTTC. It encodes CASSDRPTSGSYEQYF. The rearrangement links TRBV5-1 to TRBJ2-7; 9 bases align to TRBD2. Germline CDR1 is SGHRS and CDR2 is YFSETQ. The CDR3 has 16 residues. V shed 4 bases and J 0 bases; nucleotides not matched to a gene: 8.

This clonotype has more than one count but fewer than ten. The chain is built from TRBV7-9 and TRBJ2-2, with 7 nucleotides matching TRBD1. The CDR3 length is 15 residues. J lost 2 bases, V lost 5 bases, and 5 bases had no gene match. In germline, CDR1 is SEHNR, CDR2 FQNEAQ (reference sequence). CDR3 coding DNA: TGTGCCAGCAGCCGGGACAGACTAAACACCGGGGAGCTGTTTTTT. Translation gives CASSRDRLNTGELFF.

This clonotype occurred many times. This sequence joins TRBV10-3 and TRBJ2-1, with 9 bases identical to TRBD2. Germline-derived CDR1 and CDR2 are ENHRY and SYGVKD. The CDR3 contains 17 residues. The V and J ends lost 0 bases and 5 bases, in that order; junction bases with no gene match: 8. The CDR3 protein is CAISESLETSGNNEQFF. CDR3 DNA sequence: TGTGCCATCAGTGAGTCTCTCGAGACTAGCGGTAACAATGAGCAGTTCTTC.

This clonotype was detected ten times or more. The genes are TRBV20-1 and TRBJ2-1, with 7 bases lining up with TRBD2. This CDR3 contains 14 residues. The V gene's germline CDR1 is DFQATT and CDR2 SNEGSKA (reference sequence). V lost 6 bases, J lost 4 bases, and 9 bases stayed unmatched. CDR3 loop: CSAHSGDHYNEQFF. The CDR3 DNA is TGCAGTGCCCACAGCGGGGACCATTACAATGAGCAGTTCTTC.